This note documents a single T cell receptor beta chain sequence. This clone's antigen is unknown. No base quality information exists; no much larger clone differs at one position. The immunoSEQ Assay, a bias-controlled multiplex PCR, was used to amplify TCRbeta CDR3 regions from genomic DNA. On the authors' methods: Within the assay, amplification of reference gene primers was used to estimate how many nucleated cells each sample contained. Sequence reads were collapsed and filtered to measure the absolute abundance of every unique TCRbeta CDR3 rearrangement. For each sample, productive Simpson clonality was calculated as the square root of Simpson's diversity index over productive rearrangements. TCRdb retrieved this table from immuneACCESS and kept in-frame rearrangements only. Not all clones are present; in checked studies, unresolved V genes account for under half, and no reason is known for the remainder. Clone size and the V and J calls come from that table; the DNA yielded D and trimming. The sample records hundreds of thousands of clones, 75% to 90% of which are singletons. The biggest ten clones account for roughly 1.6% of the sample.

Another Seattle source contributed samples from volunteer blood donors who had recovered from COVID-19. Collaborating institutions collected whole blood in K2EDTA tubes following their own protocols. For TCRbeta analysis, collaborator samples were shipped as frozen whole blood, as isolated PBMCs, or as DNA extracted from either sample type. This entry is derived from a study of blood T cell repertoires in COVID-19 (dated by TCRdb to 2020 to 2021). Study-level background: Samples covering the acute and convalescent phases of COVID-19 were provided by collaborators in the United States, Italy and Spain. Where available, HLA class I and class II types were obtained from metadata supplied by the sample provider rather than from assay-based typing. The sample metadata nearly always contained a de-identified subject ID, COVID-19 status, age in years and sex. Deeply sampled blood TCRbeta repertoires from subjects exposed to, actively infected with, or recovered from COVID-19 were included in the dataset. The repertoires were released in a freely available public database meant as a resource for research on the immune response to SARS-CoV-2. Samples were obtained from the ongoing ImmuneRACE study (first 160 participants) and from over 1,000 subjects provided by 6 global collaborators. The material from the prospective study consisted of cDNA or gDNA derived from T cells, B-cell-depleted T cells, or PBMCs.

The full study reports these points: The quantity of clinical and demographic metadata differed by source and by participant and was supplied without curation.

This sequence was found in a woman aged 40 to 55 who had recovered from COVID-19. Specimen: peripheral blood.

The CDR3 region has the sequence CASSHSGRLSYEQYF. The bases are TGTGCCAGCAGCCATAGCGGGCGTCTATCCTACGAGCAGTACTTC. This chain is built from TRBV7-2 and TRBJ2-7; TRBD2 matches 7 bases in the middle. CDR3 length: 15 amino acids, cysteine to phenylalanine. This entry keeps only the CDR3 DNA: 45 bases, framed from base 1. V lost 5 bases and J lost 1 base, and the count of bases not matched to a germline gene is 8. The germline V gene encodes CDR1 SGHTA and CDR2 FQGNSA.